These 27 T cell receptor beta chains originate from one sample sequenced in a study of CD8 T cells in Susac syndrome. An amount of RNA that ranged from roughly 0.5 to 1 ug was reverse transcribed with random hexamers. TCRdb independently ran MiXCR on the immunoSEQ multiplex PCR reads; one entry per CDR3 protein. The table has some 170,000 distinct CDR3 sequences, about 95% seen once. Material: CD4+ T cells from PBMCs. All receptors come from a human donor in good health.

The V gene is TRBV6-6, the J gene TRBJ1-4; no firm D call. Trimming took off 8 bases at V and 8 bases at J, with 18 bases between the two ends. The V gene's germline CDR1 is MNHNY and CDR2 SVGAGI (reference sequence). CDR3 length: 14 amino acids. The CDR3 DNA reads TGTGCCAGCGCCCAGTCTACATTAAAAGAAAAACTGTTTTTT. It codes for CASAQSTLKEKLFF.

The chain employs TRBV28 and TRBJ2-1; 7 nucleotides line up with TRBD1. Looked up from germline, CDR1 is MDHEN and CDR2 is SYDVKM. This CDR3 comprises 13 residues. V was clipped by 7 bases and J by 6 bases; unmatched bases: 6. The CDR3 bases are TGTGCCAGCAACCCGACAGGGTTCAATGAGCAGTTCTTC. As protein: CASNPTGFNEQFF. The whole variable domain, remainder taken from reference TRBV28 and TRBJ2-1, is DVKVTQSSRYLVKRTGEKVFLECVQDMDHENMFWYRQDPGLGLRLIYFSYDVKMKEKGDIPEGYSVSREKKERFSLILESASTNQTSMYLCASNPTGFNEQFFGPGTRLTVL.

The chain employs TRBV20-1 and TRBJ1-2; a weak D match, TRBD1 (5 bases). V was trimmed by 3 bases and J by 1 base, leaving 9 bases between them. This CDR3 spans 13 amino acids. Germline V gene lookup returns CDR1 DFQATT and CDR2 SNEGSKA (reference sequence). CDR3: CSASRDSNYGYTF. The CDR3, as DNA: TGCAGTGCTAGTCGCGACAGTAACTATGGCTACACCTTC.

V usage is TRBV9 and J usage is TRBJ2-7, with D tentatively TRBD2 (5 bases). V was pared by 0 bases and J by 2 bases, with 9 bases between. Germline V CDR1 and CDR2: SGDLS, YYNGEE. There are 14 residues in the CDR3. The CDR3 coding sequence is TGTGCCAGCAGCGTAGTGGGGAGCCCCTACGAGCAGTACTTC. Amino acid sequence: CASSVVGSPYEQYF.

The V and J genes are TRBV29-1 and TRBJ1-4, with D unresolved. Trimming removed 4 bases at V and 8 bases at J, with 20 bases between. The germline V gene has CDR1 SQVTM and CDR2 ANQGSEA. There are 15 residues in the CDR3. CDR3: CSVAKERAPREKLFF. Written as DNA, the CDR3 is TGCAGCGTTGCCAAAGAGAGGGCCCCAAGGGAAAAACTGTTTTTT.

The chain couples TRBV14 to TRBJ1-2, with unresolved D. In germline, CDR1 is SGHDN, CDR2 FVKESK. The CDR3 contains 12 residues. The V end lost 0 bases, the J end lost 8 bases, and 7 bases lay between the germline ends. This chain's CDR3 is CASSQDAAGYTF. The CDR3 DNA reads TGTGCCAGCAGCCAAGACGCCGCCGGCTACACCTTC.

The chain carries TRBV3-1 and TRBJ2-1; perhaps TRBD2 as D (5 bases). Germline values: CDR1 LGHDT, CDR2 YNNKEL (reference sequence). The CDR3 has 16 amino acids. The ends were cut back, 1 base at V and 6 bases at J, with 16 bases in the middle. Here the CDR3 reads CASSQALLVVVNEQFF. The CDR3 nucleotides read TGTGCCAGCAGCCAAGCGTTACTAGTTGTTGTCAATGAGCAGTTCTTC.

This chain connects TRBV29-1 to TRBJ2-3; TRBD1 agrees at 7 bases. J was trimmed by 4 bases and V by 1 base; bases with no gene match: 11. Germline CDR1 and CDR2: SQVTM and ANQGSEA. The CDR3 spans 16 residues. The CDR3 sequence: CSVEGDLGTAADTQYF. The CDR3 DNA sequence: TGCAGCGTTGAAGGCGATCTAGGGACAGCTGCAGATACGCAGTATTTT.

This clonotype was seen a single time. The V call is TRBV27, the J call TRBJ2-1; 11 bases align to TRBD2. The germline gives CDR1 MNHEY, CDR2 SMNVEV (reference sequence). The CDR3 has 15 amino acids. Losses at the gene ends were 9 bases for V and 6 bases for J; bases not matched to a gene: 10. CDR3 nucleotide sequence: TGTGCCAGTCGGCAGGCGGGACTAGCGGCCAATGAGCAGTTCTTC. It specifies CASRQAGLAANEQFF.

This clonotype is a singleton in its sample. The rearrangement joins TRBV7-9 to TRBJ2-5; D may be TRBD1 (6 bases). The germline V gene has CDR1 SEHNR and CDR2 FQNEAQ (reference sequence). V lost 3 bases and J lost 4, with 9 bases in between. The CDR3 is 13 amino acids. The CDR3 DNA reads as TGTGCCAGCAGCTTTCAGGGGCGAGAGACCCAGTACTTC. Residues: CASSFQGRETQYF. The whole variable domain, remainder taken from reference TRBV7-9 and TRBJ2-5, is DTGVSQNPRHKITKRGQNVTFRCDPISEHNRLYWYRQTLGQGPEFLTYFQNEAQLEKSRLLSDRFSAERPKGSFSTLEIQRTEQGDSAMYLCASSFQGRETQYFGPGTRLLVL.

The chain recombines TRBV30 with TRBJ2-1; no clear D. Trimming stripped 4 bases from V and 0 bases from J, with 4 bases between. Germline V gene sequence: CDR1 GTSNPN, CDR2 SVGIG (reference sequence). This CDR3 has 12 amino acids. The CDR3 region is CAWMSSYNEQFF. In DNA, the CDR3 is TGTGCCTGGATGTCCTCCTACAATGAGCAGTTCTTC.

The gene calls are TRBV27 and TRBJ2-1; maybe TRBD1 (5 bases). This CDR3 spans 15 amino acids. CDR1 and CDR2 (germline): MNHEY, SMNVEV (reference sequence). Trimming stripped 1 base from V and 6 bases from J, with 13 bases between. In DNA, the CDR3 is TGTGCCAGCAGTTTATTCCCAGGGTACGGCAATGAGCAGTTCTTC. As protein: CASSLFPGYGNEQFF.

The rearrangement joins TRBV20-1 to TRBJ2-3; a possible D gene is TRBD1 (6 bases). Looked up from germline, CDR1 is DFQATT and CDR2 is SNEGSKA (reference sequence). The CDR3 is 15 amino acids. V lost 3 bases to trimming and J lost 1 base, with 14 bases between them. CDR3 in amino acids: CSASGRDTGTDTQYF. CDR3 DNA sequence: TGCAGTGCTAGTGGCCGGGACACTGGCACAGATACGCAGTATTTT.

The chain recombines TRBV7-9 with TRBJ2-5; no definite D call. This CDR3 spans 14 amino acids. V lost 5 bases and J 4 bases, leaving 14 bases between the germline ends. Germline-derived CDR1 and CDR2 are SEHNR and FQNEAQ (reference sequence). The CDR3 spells CASSRLGGSETQYF. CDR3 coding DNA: TGTGCCAGCAGCCGACTCGGCGGCTCAGAGACCCAGTACTTC. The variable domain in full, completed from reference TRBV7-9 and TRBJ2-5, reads DTGVSQNPRHKITKRGQNVTFRCDPISEHNRLYWYRQTLGQGPEFLTYFQNEAQLEKSRLLSDRFSAERPKGSFSTLEIQRTEQGDSAMYLCASSRLGGSETQYFGPGTRLLVL.

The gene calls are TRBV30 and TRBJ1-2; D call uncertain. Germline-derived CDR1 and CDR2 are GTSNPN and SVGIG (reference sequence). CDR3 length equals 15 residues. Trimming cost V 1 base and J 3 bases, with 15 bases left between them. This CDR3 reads CAWSGESRPYYGYTF. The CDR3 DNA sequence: TGTGCCTGGAGTGGAGAATCGAGGCCTTACTATGGCTACACCTTC.

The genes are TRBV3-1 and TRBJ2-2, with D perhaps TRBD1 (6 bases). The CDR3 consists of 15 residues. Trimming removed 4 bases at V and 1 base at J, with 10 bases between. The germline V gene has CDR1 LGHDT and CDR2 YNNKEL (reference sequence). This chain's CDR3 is CASSPTGQNTGELFF. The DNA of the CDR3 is TGTGCCAGCAGCCCTACAGGGCAGAACACCGGGGAGCTGTTTTTT.

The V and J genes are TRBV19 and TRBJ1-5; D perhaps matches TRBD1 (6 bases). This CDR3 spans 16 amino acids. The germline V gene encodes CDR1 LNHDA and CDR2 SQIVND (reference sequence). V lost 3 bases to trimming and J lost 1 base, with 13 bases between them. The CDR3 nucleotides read TGTGCCAGTAGTATTGCCCCAGGGGAGAGCAATCAGCCCCAGCATTTT. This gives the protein CASSIAPGESNQPQHF.

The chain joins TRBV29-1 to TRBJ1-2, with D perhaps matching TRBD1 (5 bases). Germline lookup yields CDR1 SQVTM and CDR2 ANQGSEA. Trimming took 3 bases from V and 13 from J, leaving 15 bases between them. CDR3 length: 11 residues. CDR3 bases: TGCAGCGTTGACGAGGACACTCGGTTCACCTTC. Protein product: CSVDEDTRFTF.

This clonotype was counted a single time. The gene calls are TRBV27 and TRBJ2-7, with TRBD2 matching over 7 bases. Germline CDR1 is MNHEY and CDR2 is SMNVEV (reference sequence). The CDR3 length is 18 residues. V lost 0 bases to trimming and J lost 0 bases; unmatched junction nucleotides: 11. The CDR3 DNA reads TGTGCCAGCAGTTTATCTCAAGATCGGGGAGGGCACTCCTACGAGCAGTACTTC. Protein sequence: CASSLSQDRGGHSYEQYF.

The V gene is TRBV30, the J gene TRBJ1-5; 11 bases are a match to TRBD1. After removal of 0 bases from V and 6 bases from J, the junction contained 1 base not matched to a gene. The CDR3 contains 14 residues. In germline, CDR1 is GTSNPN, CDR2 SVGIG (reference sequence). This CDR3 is CAWSVGTGGQPQHF. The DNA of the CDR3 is TGTGCCTGGAGTGTGGGGACAGGGGGTCAGCCCCAGCATTTT.

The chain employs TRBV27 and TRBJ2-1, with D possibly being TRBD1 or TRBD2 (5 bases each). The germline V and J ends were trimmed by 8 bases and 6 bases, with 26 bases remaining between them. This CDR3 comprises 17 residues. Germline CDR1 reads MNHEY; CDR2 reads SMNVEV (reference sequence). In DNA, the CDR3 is TGTGCCAGCGAGGGGCGGCTCCACTCCACTTTTGTCAATGAGCAGTTCTTC. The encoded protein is CASEGRLHSTFVNEQFF.

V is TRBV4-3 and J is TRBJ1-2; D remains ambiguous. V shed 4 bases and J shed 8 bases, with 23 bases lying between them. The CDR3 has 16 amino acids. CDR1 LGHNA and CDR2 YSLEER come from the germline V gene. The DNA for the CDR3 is TGCGCCAGCAGCCCCCCCTTGGGCGGCAGCGCTGAAGGCTACACCTTC. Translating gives CASSPPLGGSAEGYTF.

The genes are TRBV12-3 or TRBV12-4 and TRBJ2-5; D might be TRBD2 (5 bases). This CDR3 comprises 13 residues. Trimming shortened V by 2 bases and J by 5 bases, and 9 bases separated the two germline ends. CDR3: CASSLWRGETQYF. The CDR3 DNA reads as TGTGCCAGCAGTTTATGGAGAGGGGAGACCCAGTACTTC.

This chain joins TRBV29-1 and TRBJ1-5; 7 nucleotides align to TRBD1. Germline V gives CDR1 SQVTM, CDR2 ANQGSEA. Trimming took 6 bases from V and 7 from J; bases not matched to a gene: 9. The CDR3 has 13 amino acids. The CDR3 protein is CSVGDRDGQPQHF. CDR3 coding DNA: TGCAGCGTAGGAGACAGGGACGGCCAGCCCCAGCATTTT.

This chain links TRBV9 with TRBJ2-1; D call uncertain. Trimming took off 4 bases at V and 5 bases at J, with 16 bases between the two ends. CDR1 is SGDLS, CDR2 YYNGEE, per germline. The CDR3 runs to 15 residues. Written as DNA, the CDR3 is TGTGCCAGCAGCCCCCAAACGTTGACACACAATGAGCAGTTCTTC. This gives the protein CASSPQTLTHNEQFF.

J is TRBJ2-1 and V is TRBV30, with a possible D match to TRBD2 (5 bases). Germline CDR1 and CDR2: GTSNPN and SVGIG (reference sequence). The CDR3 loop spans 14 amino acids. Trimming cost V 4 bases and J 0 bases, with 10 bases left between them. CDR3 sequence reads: CAWNGLSSYNEQFF. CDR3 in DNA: TGTGCCTGGAATGGACTGAGCTCCTACAATGAGCAGTTCTTC.

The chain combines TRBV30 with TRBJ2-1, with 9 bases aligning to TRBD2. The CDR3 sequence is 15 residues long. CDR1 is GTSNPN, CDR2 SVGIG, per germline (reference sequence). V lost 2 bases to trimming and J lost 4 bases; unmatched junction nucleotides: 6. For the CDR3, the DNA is TGTGCCTGGAGTCTCGCTAGCGGGGCTTACAATGAGCAGTTCTTC. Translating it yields CAWSLASGAYNEQFF.